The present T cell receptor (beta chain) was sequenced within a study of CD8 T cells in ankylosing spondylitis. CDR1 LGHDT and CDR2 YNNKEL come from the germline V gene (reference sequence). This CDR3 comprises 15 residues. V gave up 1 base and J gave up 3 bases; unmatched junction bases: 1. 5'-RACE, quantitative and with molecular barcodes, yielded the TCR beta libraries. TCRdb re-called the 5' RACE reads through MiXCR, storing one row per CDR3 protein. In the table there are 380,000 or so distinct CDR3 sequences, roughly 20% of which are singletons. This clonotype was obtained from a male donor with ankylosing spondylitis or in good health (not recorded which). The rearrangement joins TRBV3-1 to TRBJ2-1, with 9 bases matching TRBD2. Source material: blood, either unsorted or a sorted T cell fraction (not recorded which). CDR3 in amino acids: CASSQGLAVYNEQFF. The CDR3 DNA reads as TGTGCCAGCAGCCAAGGACTAGCGGTCTACAATGAGCAGTTCTTC.